Described below is a single T cell receptor (beta chain) sequence and its context. Its target is unknown. This specimen belongs to a study of CD8+CD57+ T cells in acquired aplastic anemia. Overall study: Sorted CD4+ and CD8+ cells gave a mean 3.2 ug DNA, range roughly 0.19 to 30 ug. Study-wide findings and caveats: Researchers reported that CD8+ Simpson's diversity was not significantly different in patients versus controls. Researchers report that around 31 CD8+ CDR3 sequences appeared in both patients and controls.

Looked up from germline, CDR1 is SGHAT and CDR2 is FQDESV (reference sequence). The CDR3 totals 15 residues. V was trimmed by 1 base and J by 3 bases, leaving 10 bases between them. Profiling that covered TCR beta VDJ and CDR3 relied on genomic DNA as its template. Via MiXCR, TCRdb re-called the reads, giving one row per CDR3 protein. Of about 270,000 distinct CDR3 sequences in the sample, 55% to 60% were seen once. The sequenced sample consisted of sorted CD4+, CD8+, or CD8+CD57+ T cells (not recorded which) from PBMCs. The receptor was isolated from a human donor with severe aplastic anemia or a healthy control (not recorded which). The chain carries TRBV11-1 and TRBJ2-1; D is uncertain. CDR3 DNA sequence: TGTGCCAGCAGCTTAGACGTTGCTGGCTACAATGAGCAGTTCTTC. Amino acid sequence: CASSLDVAGYNEQFF.